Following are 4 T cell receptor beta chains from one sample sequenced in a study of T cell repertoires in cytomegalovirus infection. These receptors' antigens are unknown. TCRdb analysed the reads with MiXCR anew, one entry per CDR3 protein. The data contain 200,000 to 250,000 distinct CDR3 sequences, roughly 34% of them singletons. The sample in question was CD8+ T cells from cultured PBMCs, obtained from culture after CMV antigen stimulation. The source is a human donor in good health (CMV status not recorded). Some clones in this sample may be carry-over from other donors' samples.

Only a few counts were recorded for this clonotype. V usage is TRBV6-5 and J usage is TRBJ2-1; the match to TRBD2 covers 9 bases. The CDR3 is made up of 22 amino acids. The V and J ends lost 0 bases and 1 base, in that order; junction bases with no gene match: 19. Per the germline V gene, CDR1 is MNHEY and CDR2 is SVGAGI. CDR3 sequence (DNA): TGTGCCAGCAGTTACTCGTCCGAGGGCCTGAGTAGCGGGAGAAGGTCCTACAATGAGCAGTTCTTC. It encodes CASSYSSEGLSSGRRSYNEQFF.

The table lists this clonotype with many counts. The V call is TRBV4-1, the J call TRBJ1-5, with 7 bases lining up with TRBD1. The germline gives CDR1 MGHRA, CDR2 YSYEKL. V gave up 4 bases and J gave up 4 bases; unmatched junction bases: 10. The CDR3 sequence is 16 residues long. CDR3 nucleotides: TGCGCCAGCAGCCTCCACGAACAGGGGAAGAATCAGCCCCAGCATTTT. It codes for CASSLHEQGKNQPQHF.

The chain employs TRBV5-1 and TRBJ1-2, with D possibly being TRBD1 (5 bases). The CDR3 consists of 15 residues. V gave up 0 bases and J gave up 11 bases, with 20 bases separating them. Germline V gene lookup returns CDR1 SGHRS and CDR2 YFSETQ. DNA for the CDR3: TGCGCCAGCAGCTTGGACCGGGACCGCCTTTGGGGGTACACCTTC. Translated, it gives CASSLDRDRLWGYTF.

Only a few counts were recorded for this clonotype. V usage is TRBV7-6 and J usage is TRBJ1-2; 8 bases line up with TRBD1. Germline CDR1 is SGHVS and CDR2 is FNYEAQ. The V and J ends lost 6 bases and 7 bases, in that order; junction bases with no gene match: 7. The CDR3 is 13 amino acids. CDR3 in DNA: TGTGCCAGCAGAGGAACAGGGGGGGGTGGCTACACCTTC. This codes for CASRGTGGGGYTF.